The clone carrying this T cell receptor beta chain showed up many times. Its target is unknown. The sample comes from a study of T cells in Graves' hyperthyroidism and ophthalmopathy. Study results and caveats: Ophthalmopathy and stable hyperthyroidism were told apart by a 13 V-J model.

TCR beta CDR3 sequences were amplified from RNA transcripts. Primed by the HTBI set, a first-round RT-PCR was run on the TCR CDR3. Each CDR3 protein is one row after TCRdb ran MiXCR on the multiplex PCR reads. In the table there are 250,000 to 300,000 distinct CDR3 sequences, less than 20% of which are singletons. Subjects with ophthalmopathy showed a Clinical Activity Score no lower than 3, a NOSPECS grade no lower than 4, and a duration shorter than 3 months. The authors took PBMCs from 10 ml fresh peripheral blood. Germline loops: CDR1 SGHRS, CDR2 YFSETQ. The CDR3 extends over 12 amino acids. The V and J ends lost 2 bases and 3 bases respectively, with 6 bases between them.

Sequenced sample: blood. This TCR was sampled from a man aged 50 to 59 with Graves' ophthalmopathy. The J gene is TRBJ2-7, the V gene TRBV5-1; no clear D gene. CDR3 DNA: TGCGCCAGCAGCTTTGTAGGCTACGAGCAGTACTTC. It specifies CASSFVGYEQYF.